This T cell receptor (beta chain) originates from a study of T cell repertoires in cytomegalovirus infection. This clonotype was found many times. Its antigen is as yet unknown. V lost 7 bases to trimming and J lost 8 bases, with 12 bases between them. The CDR3 length is 12 residues. Study-level points and caveats: HLA-C-restricted CMV-specific TCR beta clonotypes were dominant in the ex vivo response.

TCRdb reanalysed the reads using MiXCR and keeps one entry per CDR3 protein. The sample holds about 110,000 distinct CDR3 sequences, around 9.1% seen once. This TCR came from a human donor in good health (CMV status not recorded). Some clones in this sample may be carry-over from other donors' samples. The sample was PBMCs, sequenced either directly or after in vitro stimulation (not recorded which). This chain uses TRBV12-3 or TRBV12-4 with TRBJ2-1; D is uncertain. In nucleotides, the CDR3 is TGTGCCAGCACCCTTTTCGAGGATGAGCAGTTCTTC. Encoded protein: CASTLFEDEQFF.